This note documents a single TCR beta chain sequence. This CDR3 is 13 amino acids long. The V gene's germline CDR1 is SGHRS and CDR2 YFSETQ. V dropped 3 bases and J dropped 4 bases, with 10 bases sitting between them. This sample is drawn from a study of memory CD4+ T cells and cytomegalovirus serostatus. Across the whole study: Donors were healthy Belgian adults, 10 or so CMV seropositive and 20 to 30 seronegative.

Measured with immunoSEQ multiplex PCR; TCRdb has only the in-frame clones, and not every one. Of 50,000 or so clones in the sample, roughly 72% were seen once. Single viable CD3+CD4+CD8-CD45RO+ cells were sorted as the memory CD4+ T cells. The V call is TRBV5-1, the J call TRBJ1-1; D is possibly TRBD1 (5 bases). The TCR was taken from an adult in good health and CMV-seropositive. Sequencing was performed on memory CD4+ T cells from blood. For the CDR3, the DNA is TGCGCCAGCAGCTGGGGCTCGGGCACTGAAGCTTTCTTT. It translates to CASSWGSGTEAFF.